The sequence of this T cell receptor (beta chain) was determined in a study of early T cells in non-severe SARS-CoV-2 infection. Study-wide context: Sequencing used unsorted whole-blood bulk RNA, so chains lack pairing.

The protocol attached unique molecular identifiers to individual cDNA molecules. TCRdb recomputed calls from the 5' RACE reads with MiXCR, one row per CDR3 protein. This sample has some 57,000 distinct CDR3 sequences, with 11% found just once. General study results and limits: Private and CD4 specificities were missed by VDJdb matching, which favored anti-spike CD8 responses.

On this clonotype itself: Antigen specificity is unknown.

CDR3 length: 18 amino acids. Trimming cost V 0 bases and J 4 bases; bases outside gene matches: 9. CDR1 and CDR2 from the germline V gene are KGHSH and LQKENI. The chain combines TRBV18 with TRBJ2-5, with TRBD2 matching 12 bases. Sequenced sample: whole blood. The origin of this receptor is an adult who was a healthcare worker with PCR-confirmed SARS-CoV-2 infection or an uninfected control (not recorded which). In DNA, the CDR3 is TGTGCCAGCTCACCACCGGCCCCTAGCGGGGGGGCCCGAGAGACCCAGTACTTC. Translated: CASSPPAPSGGARETQYF.